The 23 T cell receptor beta chains presented below share a single source sample, sequenced in a study of T-cell reconstitution after alpha-beta-depleted transplantation in children. Unique molecular identifiers featured in how the TCRbeta library was prepared. MiXCR, run by TCRdb on the PCR reads, gives a single entry per CDR3 protein. The profile shows 240,000 or so distinct CDR3 sequences, around 7.8% of them singletons. Material: PBMCs, mostly from graft donor cells, obtained 180 days after TCRalphabeta/CD19-depleted stem cell transplant. Receptors originate from a male patient between 10 and 17 years old who had a stem cell transplant for acute lymphoblastic leukemia, so the T cells may come from the graft donor.

In the case of this clonotype: Given a much more abundant clone one base away, this may be a read error. The V gene is TRBV15, the J gene TRBJ2-1; 9 nucleotides match TRBD2. The CDR3 loop spans 19 amino acids. The germline gives CDR1 LNHNV, CDR2 YYDKDF (reference sequence). The trim removed 3 bases at V and 5 bases at J, leaving 17 bases unmatched. The CDR3 nucleotides are TGTGCCACCAGCAGGGCCTGGAGGTCAGGTAGCGGGAGCCACAATGAGCAGTTCTTC. Translated: CATSRAWRSGSGSHNEQFF. The full variable domain, completed using reference TRBV15 and TRBJ2-1, is DAMVIQNPRYQVTQFGKPVTLSCSQTLNHNVMYWYQQKSSQAPKLLFHYYDKDFNNEADTPDNFQSRRPNTSFCFLDIRSPGLGDTAMYLCATSRAWRSGSGSHNEQFFGPGTRLTVL.

The rearrangement uses TRBV12-5 and TRBJ1-5; D is undetermined. V was pared by 9 bases and J by 4 bases, with 4 bases between. CDR1 and CDR2 from the germline V gene are LGHNT and FRNRAP. The length of the CDR3 is 10 residues. CDR3 sequence (DNA): TGTGCTAGAGTGAATCAGCCCCAGCATTTT. Protein: CARVNQPQHF.

This clonotype was detected many times. The rearrangement joins TRBV27 to TRBJ2-7, with 7 nucleotides matching TRBD2. This CDR3 has 12 amino acids. Germline lookup yields CDR1 MNHEY and CDR2 SMNVEV (reference sequence). V was clipped by 4 bases and J by 6 bases; unmatched bases: 3. CDR3 residues: CASSSSGGEQYF. The CDR3 DNA reads as TGTGCCAGCAGTTCCTCGGGGGGCGAGCAGTACTTC.

This clonotype was detected a few times. The V and J genes are TRBV18 and TRBJ2-1, with 9 bases that match TRBD1. Germline V gene data show CDR1 as KGHSH and CDR2 as LQKENI. V shed 4 bases, J shed 6 bases, and the junction held 7 bases outside the gene matches. The CDR3 is 15 residues long. CDR3 sequence: CASSRNRGRFNEQFF. CDR3 nucleotides: TGTGCCAGCTCACGGAACAGGGGGCGGTTCAATGAGCAGTTCTTC.

This clonotype was recorded many times. The genes are TRBV6-2 or TRBV6-3 and TRBJ2-5, with 7 bases matching TRBD2. The ends lost 5 bases at V and 7 bases at J; junction bases unmatched: 10. Looked up from germline, CDR1 is MNHEY and CDR2 is SVGEGT. This CDR3 has 14 amino acids. CDR3 sequence reads: CASSRGDRWGTQYF. Here the CDR3 DNA reads TGTGCCAGCAGTCGGGGGGACCGCTGGGGGACCCAGTACTTC.

This clonotype has ten or more counts. The chain carries TRBV6-5 and TRBJ1-1, with D tentatively TRBD1 (6 bases). Germline V lookup: CDR1 MNHEY, CDR2 SVGAGI. Between the trimmed V and J ends, which lost 10 bases and 8 bases, there was a span of 14 bases. This CDR3 region has 11 residues. The CDR3 DNA reads as TGTGCCATCGGGTCAGGACAGGAAGCTTTCTTT. Amino acid sequence: CAIGSGQEAFF.

This clonotype was counted ten times or more. The genes are TRBV9 and TRBJ2-5; D perhaps matches TRBD1 (6 bases). Trimming shortened V by 0 bases and J by 1 base, and 10 bases separated the two germline ends. CDR3 length: 15 amino acids. CDR1 and CDR2 from the germline V gene are SGDLS and YYNGEE. CDR3 sequence: CASSVVDSPQETQYF. In nucleotides, the CDR3 is TGTGCCAGCAGCGTAGTGGACAGCCCCCAAGAGACCCAGTACTTC.

As for this clonotype: A clone one base away is much larger, so this may be a read error. The rearrangement links TRBV13 to TRBJ2-2; TRBD2 matches at 14 bases. Germline V lookup: CDR1 PRHDT, CDR2 FYEKMQ (reference sequence). The CDR3 spans 18 residues. The CDR3 coding sequence is TGTGCCTGCAGGCCCCGGACTAGCGGGGGGCTAAACACCGGGGAGCTGTTTTTT. Encoded protein: CACRPRTSGGLNTGELFF.

This clonotype has ten or more counts. The chain employs TRBV12-3 or TRBV12-4 and TRBJ2-2; possibly TRBD1 or TRBD2 for D (5 bases each). With 5 bases removed from V and 6 bases from J, the gap between germline ends came to 10 bases. The CDR3 runs to 13 residues. The CDR3 sequence is CASSPEGSGELFF. As DNA, the CDR3 is TGTGCCAGCAGTCCCGAGGGGTCCGGGGAGCTGTTTTTT.

This chain uses TRBV4-3 with TRBJ1-6; 8 nucleotides agree with TRBD1. With V trimmed by 1 base and J by 10 bases, 6 bases remained unmatched. The V gene's germline CDR1 is LGHNA and CDR2 YSLEER. The CDR3 runs to 15 residues. The DNA for the CDR3 is TGCGCCAGCAGCCAAGGGGGACAGGAAAAATCACCCCTCCACTTT. Translated: CASSQGGQEKSPLHF.

This clonotype was observed many times. The chain carries TRBV5-1 and TRBJ1-2; D unresolved. The CDR3 is 14 residues long. Germline V gives CDR1 SGHRS, CDR2 YFSETQ. Trimming left V 1 base short and J 3 bases short, with 10 bases between. In DNA, the CDR3 is TGCGCCAGCAGCTTGAGCCCACGGGACTATGGCTACACCTTC. This codes for CASSLSPRDYGYTF.

This clonotype was detected ten times or more. The chain links TRBV7-3 to TRBJ2-1; a possible D gene is TRBD2 (5 bases). This CDR3 comprises 14 residues. V lost 0 bases, J lost 9 bases, and 12 bases lay in between. Looked up from germline, CDR1 is SGHTA and CDR2 is FQGTGA. The CDR3 reads CASSLTPTAGEQFF. The CDR3 nucleotides are TGTGCCAGCAGCTTAACTCCGACCGCGGGTGAGCAGTTCTTC.

This clonotype was counted between two and nine times. The chain employs TRBV10-2 and TRBJ1-5; the D gene is possibly TRBD1 (5 bases). Germline CDR1 and CDR2: WSHSY and SAAADI. This CDR3 is built from 13 residues. Trimming took off 7 bases at V and 4 bases at J, with 11 bases between the two ends. CDR3 sequence: CASTSKGNQPQHF. The CDR3 coding sequence is TGCGCCAGCACCTCGAAGGGGAATCAGCCCCAGCATTTT.

This clonotype showed up many times. The genes are TRBV10-1 and TRBJ2-5; 7 nucleotides agree with TRBD1. Unmatched junction bases numbered 5, after V lost 6 bases and J lost 4 bases. The CDR3 is 13 residues long. Germline V gene data show CDR1 as WNHNN and CDR2 as SYGVQD (reference sequence). The chain's CDR3 is CASSMTGRETQYF. CDR3 coding DNA: TGCGCCAGCAGCATGACAGGGAGAGAGACCCAGTACTTC.

This clonotype appeared many times. This chain uses TRBV9 with TRBJ2-3; TRBD1 aligns across 9 bases. CDR3 length: 14 amino acids. The ends lost 6 bases at V and 1 base at J; junction bases unmatched: 3. Germline V gene data show CDR1 as SGDLS and CDR2 as YYNGEE. CDR3 sequence reads: CASKGQGGTDTQYF. The CDR3 bases are TGTGCCAGCAAGGGACAGGGAGGCACAGATACGCAGTATTTT.

This clonotype was seen ten or more times. The chain carries TRBV5-1 and TRBJ2-2; D is perhaps TRBD2 (5 bases). The CDR3 is 16 amino acids. Trimming left V 2 bases short and J 0 bases short, with 11 bases between. In germline, CDR1 is SGHRS, CDR2 YFSETQ. The CDR3 loop is CASSLRELANTGELFF. CDR3 DNA sequence: TGCGCCAGCAGCTTACGGGAACTAGCGAACACCGGGGAGCTGTTTTTT. Variable domain in full (rest from reference TRBV5-1 and TRBJ2-2): KAGVTQTPRYLIKTRGQQVTLSCSPISGHRSVSWYQQTPGQGLQFLFEYFSETQRNKGNFPGRFSGRQFSNSRSEMNVSTLELGDSALYLCASSLRELANTGELFFGEGSRLTVL.

This clonotype has a count of ten or more. V is TRBV27 and J is TRBJ1-1; tentative D call: TRBD1 (6 bases). Deletions cut 4 bases from V and 3 bases from J, with 12 bases between. Germline CDR1 MNHEY, CDR2 SMNVEV (reference sequence). This CDR3 is 14 amino acids long. The CDR3 bases are TGTGCCAGCAGTTGGGGTGGGGGCCACACTGAAGCTTTCTTT. Residues: CASSWGGGHTEAFF.

The chain employs TRBV10-2 and TRBJ2-1, with 13 bases identical to TRBD2. The V segment lost 5 bases and the J segment 3 bases; nucleotides outside the gene matches: 7. This CDR3 is 17 amino acids long. Per germline, CDR1 WSHSY and CDR2 SAAADI. The CDR3 spells CASSRTSGGSFYNEQFF. The CDR3 coding sequence is TGCGCCAGCAGTCGGACTAGCGGGGGTTCTTTCTACAATGAGCAGTTCTTC.

In this sample, this clonotype turned up many times. V and J are TRBV5-5 and TRBJ1-2, with TRBD1 matching 8 bases. The CDR3 sequence is 14 residues long. The germline V gene encodes CDR1 SGHKS and CDR2 YYEKEE (reference sequence). J lost 4 bases, V lost 1 base, and 3 bases had no gene match. CDR3 DNA sequence: TGTGCCAGCAGCTTGCCAGGGGGCTTCTATGGCTACACCTTC. This encodes CASSLPGGFYGYTF.

This clonotype was seen a single time. V gene TRBV3-1 combines with J gene TRBJ2-7; perhaps TRBD2 as D (6 bases). The CDR3 loop spans 19 amino acids. In germline, CDR1 is LGHDT, CDR2 YNNKEL (reference sequence). Trimming removed 8 bases at V and 5 bases at J, with 34 bases between. In DNA, the CDR3 is TGTGCCAGCTCCCCTATTTCCCGCCCGATAGCGGATCCGGGCCACGAGCAGTACTTC. Translation gives CASSPISRPIADPGHEQYF.

This clonotype was counted at least ten times. This sequence joins TRBV2 and TRBJ2-7; 8 nucleotides agree with TRBD1. The germline V gene has CDR1 SNHLY and CDR2 FYNNEI. The CDR3 sequence is 15 residues long. V lost 0 bases, J lost 6 bases, and 7 bases stayed unmatched. The CDR3 coding sequence is TGTGCCAGCAGTGAAGCCGCCGGGACAGGCCCCGAGCAGTACTTC. Translated: CASSEAAGTGPEQYF. The whole variable domain, remainder taken from reference TRBV2 and TRBJ2-7, is EPEVTQTPSHQVTQMGQEVILRCVPISNHLYFYWYRQILGQKVEFLVSFYNNEISEKSEIFDDQFSVERPDGSNFTLKIRSTKLEDSAMYFCASSEAAGTGPEQYFGPGTRLTVT.

Many counts were recorded for this clonotype. The chain carries TRBV5-1 and TRBJ1-5, with D possibly TRBD1 on 5 matching bases. The CDR3 spans 14 residues. Germline assignment: CDR1 SGHRS and CDR2 YFSETQ. Between the trimmed V and J ends, which lost 4 bases and 5 bases, there was a span of 13 bases. CDR3 in amino acids: CASSLAGTDQPQHF. CDR3 nucleotides: TGCGCCAGCAGCCTGGCAGGGACCGATCAGCCCCAGCATTTT.

This clonotype has a count of ten or more. This chain links TRBV20-1 with TRBJ1-2; D gene ambiguous. In germline, CDR1 is DFQATT, CDR2 SNEGSKA (reference sequence). Trimming removed 1 base at V and 4 bases at J, with 10 bases between. This CDR3 region has 13 residues. The CDR3 bases are TGCAGTGCTAGAGGAGCAGACCTCTATGGCTACACCTTC. Protein sequence: CSARGADLYGYTF.